Listed here is a single TCR beta chain. These data come from a study of blood T cells in healthy people across ages. V lost 0 bases and J 2 bases, leaving 15 bases between the germline ends. CDR1 and CDR2 (germline): SGHRS, YFSETQ. There are 16 residues in the CDR3. A second 7 to 11 cycle PCR used barcoded and J-beta primers. Each TCR beta cDNA got a 12-nucleotide random molecular identifier. TCRdb called the 5' RACE reads again in MiXCR, with one record for every CDR3 protein. The table shows fewer than 2,000,000 distinct CDR3 sequences, with roughly two fifths occurring only once. Material for sequencing was blood. This sequence was found in a human donor in good health. The chain links TRBV5-1 to TRBJ2-7; perhaps TRBD2 as D (5 bases). The CDR3 DNA reads TGCGCCAGCAGCTTGGGAATCACGGGGAGCGCCTACGAGCAGTACTTC. Protein: CASSLGITGSAYEQYF.